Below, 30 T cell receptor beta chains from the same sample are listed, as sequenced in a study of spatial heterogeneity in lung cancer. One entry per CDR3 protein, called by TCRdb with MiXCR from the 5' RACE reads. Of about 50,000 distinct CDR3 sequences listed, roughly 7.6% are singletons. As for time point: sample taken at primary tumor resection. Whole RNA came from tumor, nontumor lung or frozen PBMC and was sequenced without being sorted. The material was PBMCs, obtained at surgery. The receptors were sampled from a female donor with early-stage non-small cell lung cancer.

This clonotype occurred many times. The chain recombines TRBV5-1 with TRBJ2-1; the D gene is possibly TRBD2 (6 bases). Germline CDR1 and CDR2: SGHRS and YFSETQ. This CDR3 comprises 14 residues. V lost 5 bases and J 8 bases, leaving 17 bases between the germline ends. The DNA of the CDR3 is TGCGCCAGCAGTGGGTTAAGCCCGGGGGATGAGCAGTTCTTC. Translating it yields CASSGLSPGDEQFF.

The CDR3 coding sequence is TGCAGCGTTGATGCAGGGCTGGCTGAAGCTTTCTTT. Translation: CSVDAGLAEAFF. The chain has TRBV29-1 and TRBJ1-1, with D perhaps matching TRBD1 (5 bases). This CDR3 is built from 12 residues. CDR1 is SQVTM, CDR2 ANQGSEA, per germline. The V end lost 3 bases, the J end lost 6 bases, and 11 bases lay between the germline ends.

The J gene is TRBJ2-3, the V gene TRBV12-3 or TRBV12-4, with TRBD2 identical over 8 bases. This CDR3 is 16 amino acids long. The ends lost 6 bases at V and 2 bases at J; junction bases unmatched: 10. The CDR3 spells CASSRGAGGPTDTQYF. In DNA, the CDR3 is TGTGCCAGCAGCCGTGGTGCGGGGGGCCCCACAGATACGCAGTATTTT.

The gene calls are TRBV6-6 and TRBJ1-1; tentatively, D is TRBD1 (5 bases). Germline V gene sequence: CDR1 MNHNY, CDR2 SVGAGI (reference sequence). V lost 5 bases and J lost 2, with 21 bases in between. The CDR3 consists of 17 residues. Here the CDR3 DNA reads TGTGCCAGCAGTACCTACCCCGACAGTCCGATAAACACTGAAGCTTTCTTT. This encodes CASSTYPDSPINTEAFF.

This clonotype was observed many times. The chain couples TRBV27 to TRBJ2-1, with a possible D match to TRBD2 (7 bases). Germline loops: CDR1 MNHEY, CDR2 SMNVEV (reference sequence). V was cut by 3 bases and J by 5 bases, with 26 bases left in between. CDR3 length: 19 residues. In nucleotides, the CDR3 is TGTGCCAGCAGTTTCACGGGGGGCAGGCGGCCGATAGAAGACAATGAGCAGTTCTTC. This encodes CASSFTGGRRPIEDNEQFF.

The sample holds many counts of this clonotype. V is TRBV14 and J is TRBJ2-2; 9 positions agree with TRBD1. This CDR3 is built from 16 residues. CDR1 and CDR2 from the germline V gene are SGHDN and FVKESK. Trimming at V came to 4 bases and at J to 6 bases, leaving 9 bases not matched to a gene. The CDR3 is CASSPGQGSVPGELFF. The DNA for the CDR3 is TGTGCCAGCAGCCCAGGACAGGGGAGTGTCCCCGGGGAGCTGTTTTTT.

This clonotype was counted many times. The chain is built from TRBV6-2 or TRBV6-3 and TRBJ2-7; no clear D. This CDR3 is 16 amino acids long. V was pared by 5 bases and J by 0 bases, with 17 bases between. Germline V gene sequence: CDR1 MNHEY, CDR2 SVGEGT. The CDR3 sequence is CASSDTPASGSYEQYF. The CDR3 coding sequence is TGTGCCAGCAGTGATACCCCGGCATCCGGCTCCTACGAGCAGTACTTC.

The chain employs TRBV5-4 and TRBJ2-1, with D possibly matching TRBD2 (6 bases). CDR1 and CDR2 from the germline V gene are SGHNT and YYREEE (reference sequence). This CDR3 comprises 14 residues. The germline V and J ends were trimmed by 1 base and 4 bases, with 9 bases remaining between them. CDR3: CASSLSGTYNEQFF. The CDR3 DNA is TGTGCCAGCAGCTTGTCCGGGACTTACAATGAGCAGTTCTTC.

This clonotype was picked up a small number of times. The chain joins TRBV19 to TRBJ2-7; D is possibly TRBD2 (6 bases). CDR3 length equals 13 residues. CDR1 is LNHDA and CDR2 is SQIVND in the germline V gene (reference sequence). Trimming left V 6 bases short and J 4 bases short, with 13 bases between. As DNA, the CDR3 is TGTGCCAGTAGCGACACGGGAGCTTACGAGCAGTACTTC. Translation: CASSDTGAYEQYF.

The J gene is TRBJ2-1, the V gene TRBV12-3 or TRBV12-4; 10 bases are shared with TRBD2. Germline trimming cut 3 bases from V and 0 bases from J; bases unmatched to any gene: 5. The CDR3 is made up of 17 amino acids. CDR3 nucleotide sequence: TGTGCCAGCAGTTTCCCTAGCGGGGGAAGCTCCTACAATGAGCAGTTCTTC. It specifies CASSFPSGGSSYNEQFF.

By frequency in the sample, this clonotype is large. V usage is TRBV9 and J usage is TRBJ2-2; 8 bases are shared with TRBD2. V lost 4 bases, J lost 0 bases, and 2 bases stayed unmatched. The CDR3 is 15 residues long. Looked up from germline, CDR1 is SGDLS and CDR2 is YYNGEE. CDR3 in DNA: TGTGCCAGCAGCCGCGGGGGGTCGAACACCGGGGAGCTGTTTTTT. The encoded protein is CASSRGGSNTGELFF.

The CDR3 protein is CASSLVAGALVDYEQYF. The DNA of the CDR3 is TGCGCCAGCAGCTTGGTCGCAGGGGCCCTTGTCGACTACGAGCAGTACTTC. V is TRBV5-1 and J is TRBJ2-7; the D gene is possibly TRBD1 (6 bases). V was clipped by 0 bases and J by 3 bases, with 19 bases between them. Germline V lookup: CDR1 SGHRS, CDR2 YFSETQ. This CDR3 comprises 17 residues.

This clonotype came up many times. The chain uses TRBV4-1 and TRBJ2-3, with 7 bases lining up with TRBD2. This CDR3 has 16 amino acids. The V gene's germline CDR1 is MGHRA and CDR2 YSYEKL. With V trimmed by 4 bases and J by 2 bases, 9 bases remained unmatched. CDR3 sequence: CASSPIGGGYTDTQYF. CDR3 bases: TGCGCCAGCAGCCCTATAGGCGGGGGATACACAGATACGCAGTATTTT.

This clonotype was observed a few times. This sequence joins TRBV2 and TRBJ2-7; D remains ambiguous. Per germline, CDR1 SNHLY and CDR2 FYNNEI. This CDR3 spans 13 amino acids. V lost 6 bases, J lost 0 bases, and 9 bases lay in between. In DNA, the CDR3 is TGTGCCAGCAGGAAACCGAGCTCCTACGAGCAGTACTTC. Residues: CASRKPSSYEQYF.

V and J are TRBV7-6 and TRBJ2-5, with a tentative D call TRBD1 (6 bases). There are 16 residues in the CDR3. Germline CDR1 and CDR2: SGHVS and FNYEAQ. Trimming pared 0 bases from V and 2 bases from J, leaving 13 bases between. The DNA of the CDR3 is TGTGCCAGCAGCTTAGCACCCGTAGGGACACAAGAGACCCAGTACTTC. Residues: CASSLAPVGTQETQYF. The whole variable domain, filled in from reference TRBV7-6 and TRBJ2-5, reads GAGVSQSPRYKVTKRGQDVALRCDPISGHVSLYWYRQALGQGPEFLTYFNYEAQQDKSGLPNDRFSAERPEGSISTLTIQRTEQRDSAMYRCASSLAPVGTQETQYFGPGTRLLVL.

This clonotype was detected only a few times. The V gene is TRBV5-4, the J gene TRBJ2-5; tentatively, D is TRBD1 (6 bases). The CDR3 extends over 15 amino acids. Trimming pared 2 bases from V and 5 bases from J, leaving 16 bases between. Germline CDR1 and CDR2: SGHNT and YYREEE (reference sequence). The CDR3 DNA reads TGTGCCAGCAGCTTCTCCCCAGGGGTCCGGGAGACCCAGTACTTC. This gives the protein CASSFSPGVRETQYF. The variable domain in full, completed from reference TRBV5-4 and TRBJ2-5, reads ETGVTQSPTHLIKTRGQQVTLRCSSQSGHNTVSWYQQALGQGPQFIFQYYREEENGRGNFPPRFSGLQFPNYSSELNVNALELDDSALYLCASSFSPGVRETQYFGPGTRLLVL.

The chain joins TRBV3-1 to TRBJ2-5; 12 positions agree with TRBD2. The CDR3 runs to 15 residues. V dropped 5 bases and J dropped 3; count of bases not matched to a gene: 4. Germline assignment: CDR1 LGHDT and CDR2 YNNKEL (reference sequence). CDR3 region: CASSFRTSGEETQYF. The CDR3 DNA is TGTGCCAGCAGCTTCCGGACTAGCGGGGAAGAGACCCAGTACTTC.

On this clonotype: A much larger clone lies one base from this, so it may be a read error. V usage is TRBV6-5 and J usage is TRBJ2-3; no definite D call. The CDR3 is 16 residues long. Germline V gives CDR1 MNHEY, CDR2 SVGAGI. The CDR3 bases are TGTGCCAGCAGCCCCCCCTGGGGTAGGGCCACAGATATGCAGTATTTT. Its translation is CASSPPWGRATDMQYF.

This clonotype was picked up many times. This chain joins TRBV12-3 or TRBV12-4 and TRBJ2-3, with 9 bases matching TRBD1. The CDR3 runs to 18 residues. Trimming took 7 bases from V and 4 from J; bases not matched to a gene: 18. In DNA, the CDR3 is TGTGCCAGCACCTTAGGTGCCGGAGGGACAGGGCCCCCAGATACGCAGTATTTT. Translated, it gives CASTLGAGGTGPPDTQYF.

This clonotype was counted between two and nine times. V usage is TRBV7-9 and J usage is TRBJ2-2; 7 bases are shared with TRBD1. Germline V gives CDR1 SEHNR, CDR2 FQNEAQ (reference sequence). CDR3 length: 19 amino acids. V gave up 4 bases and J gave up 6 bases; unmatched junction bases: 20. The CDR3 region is CASSSTTLAPQGKAGELFF. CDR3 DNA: TGTGCCAGCAGCTCGACGACATTGGCCCCACAGGGGAAAGCCGGGGAGCTGTTTTTT.

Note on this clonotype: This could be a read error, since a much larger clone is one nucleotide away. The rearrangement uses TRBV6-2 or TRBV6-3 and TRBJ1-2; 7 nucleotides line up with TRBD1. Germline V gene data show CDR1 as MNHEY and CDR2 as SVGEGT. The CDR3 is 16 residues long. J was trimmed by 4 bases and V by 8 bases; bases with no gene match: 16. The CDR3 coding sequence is TGTGCCAGCGCATCCAAGACAGGGATTGGGACCTATGGCTACACCTTC. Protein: CASASKTGIGTYGYTF.

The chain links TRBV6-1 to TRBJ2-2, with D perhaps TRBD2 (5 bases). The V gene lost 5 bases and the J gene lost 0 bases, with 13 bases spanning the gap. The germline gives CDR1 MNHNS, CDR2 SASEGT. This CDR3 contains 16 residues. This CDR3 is CASSRTSGTNTGELFF. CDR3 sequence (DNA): TGTGCCAGCAGTCGGACCTCCGGGACGAACACCGGGGAGCTGTTTTTT.

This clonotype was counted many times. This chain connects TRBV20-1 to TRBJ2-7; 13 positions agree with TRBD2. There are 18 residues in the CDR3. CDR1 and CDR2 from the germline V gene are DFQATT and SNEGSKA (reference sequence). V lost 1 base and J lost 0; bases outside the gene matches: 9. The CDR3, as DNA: TGCAGTGCTAGAGGTAGACCGGGACTAGCGGGGAGCTCCTACGAGCAGTACTTC. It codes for CSARGRPGLAGSSYEQYF.

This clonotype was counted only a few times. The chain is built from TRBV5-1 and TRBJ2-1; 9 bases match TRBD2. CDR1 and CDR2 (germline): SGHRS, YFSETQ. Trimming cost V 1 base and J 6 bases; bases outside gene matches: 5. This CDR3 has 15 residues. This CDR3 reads CASSLTAGGSNEQFF. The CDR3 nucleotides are TGCGCCAGCAGCTTGACAGCGGGGGGAAGCAATGAGCAGTTCTTC.

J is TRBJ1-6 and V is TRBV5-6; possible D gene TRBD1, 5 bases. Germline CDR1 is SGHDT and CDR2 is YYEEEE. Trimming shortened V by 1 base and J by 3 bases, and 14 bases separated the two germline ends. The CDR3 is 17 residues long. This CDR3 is CASSLYGGFNYNSPLHF. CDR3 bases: TGTGCCAGCAGCTTGTATGGGGGTTTCAACTATAATTCACCCCTCCACTTT.

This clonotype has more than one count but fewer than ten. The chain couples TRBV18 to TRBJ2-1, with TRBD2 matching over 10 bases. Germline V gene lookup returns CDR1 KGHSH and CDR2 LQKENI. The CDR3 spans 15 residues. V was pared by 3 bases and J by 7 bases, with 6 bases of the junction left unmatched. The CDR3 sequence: CASSPSSGGGNEQFF. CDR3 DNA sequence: TGTGCCAGCTCACCCTCTAGCGGGGGCGGGAATGAGCAGTTCTTC.

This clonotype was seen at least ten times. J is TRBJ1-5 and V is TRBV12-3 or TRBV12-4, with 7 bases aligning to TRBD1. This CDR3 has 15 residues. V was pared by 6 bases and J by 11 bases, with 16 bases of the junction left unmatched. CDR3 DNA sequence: TGTGCCAGCAGGGCGACAGGGACCGGGGGTGGGTCCCAGCATTTT. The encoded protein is CASRATGTGGGSQHF.

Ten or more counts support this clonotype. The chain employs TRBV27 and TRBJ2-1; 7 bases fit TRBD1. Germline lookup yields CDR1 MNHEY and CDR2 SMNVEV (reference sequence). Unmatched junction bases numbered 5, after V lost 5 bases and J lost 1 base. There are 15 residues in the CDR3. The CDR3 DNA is TGTGCCAGCAGTCCTCAGGGACAGTCCTACAATGAGCAGTTCTTC. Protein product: CASSPQGQSYNEQFF.

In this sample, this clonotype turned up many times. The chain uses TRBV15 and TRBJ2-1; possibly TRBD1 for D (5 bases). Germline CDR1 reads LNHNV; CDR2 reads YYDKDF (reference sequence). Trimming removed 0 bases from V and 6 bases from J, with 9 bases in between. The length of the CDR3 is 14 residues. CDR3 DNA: TGTGCCACCAGCAGAGATCAGGGATCCAATGAGCAGTTCTTC. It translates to CATSRDQGSNEQFF.

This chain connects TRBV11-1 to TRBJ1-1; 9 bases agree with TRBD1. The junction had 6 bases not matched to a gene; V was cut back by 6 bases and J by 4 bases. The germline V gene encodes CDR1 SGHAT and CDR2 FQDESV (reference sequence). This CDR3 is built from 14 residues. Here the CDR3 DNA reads TGTGCCAGCAGGCTCGGACAGGGGATCACTGAAGCTTTCTTT. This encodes CASRLGQGITEAFF.